Sequencing of this T cell receptor beta chain was carried out in a study of beta chain features in type 1 diabetes. The germline V gene encodes CDR1 LNHNV and CDR2 YYDKDF (reference sequence). Trimming cost V 1 base and J 5 bases, with 9 bases left between them. The CDR3 length is 14 residues. All of the isolated RNA was reverse transcribed, so expressed TCRB transcripts were sequenced. The method was immunoSEQ multiplex PCR; TCRdb's version includes in-frame clones alone and lacks a portion of them. The profile shows some 220,000 clones, 11% of them singletons. This clone came up many times. Sequenced material: central memory CD4+ T cells from blood. The TCR was taken from a man between 18 and 29 years old in good health. The chain has TRBV15 and TRBJ2-4; unclear D gene. The DNA of the CDR3 is TGTGCCACCAGCAGAGGTGGGCAGGAAAACATTCAGTACTTC. Translated: CATSRGGQENIQYF.